Listed below are T cell receptor beta chains from one sample, sequenced in a study of T cell changes during pregnancy in multiple sclerosis. Profiled with immunoSEQ multiplex PCR; TCRdb holds only in-frame clones, not every one. The sample contains almost 50,000 clones, roughly nine tenths of which appear only once. The sample was CD8+ T cells from peripheral blood mononuclear cells, taken after pregnancy. The receptors come from a female donor with multiple sclerosis, enrolled in a pregnancy study. The CDR3 runs from the conserved cysteine through the conserved F or W. D genes are given only for firm matches. Clone size is shown for a subset of rows, as once, few, many or a class of expanded clone.

TRBJ2-2,-,-,TRBV7-9,CASIKGAPGPGELFF,TGTGCCAGCATCAAAGGGGCTCCGGGTCCCGGGGAGCTGTTTTTT
TRBJ2-2,once,-,TRBV7-9,CASSPGPGTGELFF,TGTGCCAGCAGCCCGGGTCCCGGAACCGGGGAGCTGTTTTTT
TRBJ1-1,-,TRBD1,TRBV6-5,CASSYSGTANTEAFF,TGTGCCAGCAGTTACTCCGGGACAGCGAACACTGAAGCTTTCTTT
TRBJ2-1,-,-,TRBV19,CASSNPRNEQFF,TGTGCCAGTAGTAATCCGAGAAATGAGCAGTTCTTC
TRBJ2-7,-,TRBD1,TRBV5-1,CASSPTGAYEQYF,TGCGCCAGCAGCCCTACAGGGGCCTACGAGCAGTACTTC
TRBJ2-2,-,-,TRBV27,CASSLGTVLNGELFF,TGTGCCAGCAGTTTGGGGACTGTGTTAAACGGGGAGCTGTTTTTT
TRBJ2-7,-,TRBD1,TRBV9,CASSAAGTGVYEQYF,TGTGCCAGCAGCGCAGCCGGGACAGGGGTCTACGAGCAGTACTTC
TRBJ1-2,once,-,TRBV9,CASSPSGGSYGYTF,TGTGCCAGCAGCCCGAGTGGGGGCAGCTATGGCTACACCTTC
TRBJ2-7,once,TRBD1,TRBV4-2,CASSQSDRAGDEQYF,TGTGCCAGCAGCCAATCGGACAGGGCCGGCGACGAGCAGTACTTC
TRBJ1-2,-,-,TRBV19,CASSIVADYGYTF,TGTGCCAGTAGTATCGTGGCGGACTATGGCTACACCTTC
TRBJ1-1,-,TRBD1,TRBV13,CASSLGQLNTEAFF,TGTGCCAGCAGCCTGGGACAGTTGAACACTGAAGCTTTCTTT
TRBJ1-2,once,TRBD1,TRBV9,CASSVGSQGAGGYTF,TGTGCCAGCAGCGTAGGGTCCCAGGGGGCTGGTGGCTACACCTTC
TRBJ2-2,once,-,TRBV11-3,CASSLGFRGSLITGELFF,TGTGCCAGCAGCTTAGGTTTTAGAGGATCACTGATAACCGGGGAGCTGTTTTTT
TRBJ2-5,-,TRBD1,TRBV5-1,CASSLDRVEWGMIQETQYF,TGCGCCAGCAGCCTGGACAGGGTTGAGTGGGGGATGATTCAAGAGACCCAGTACTTC
TRBJ1-3,-,TRBD1,TRBV7-9,CASSSTIRTGSGNTIYF,TGTGCCAGCAGCTCTACAATTCGGACAGGGTCTGGAAACACCATATATTTT
TRBJ2-5,once,-,TRBV18,CASSPPTSVETQYF,TGTGCCAGCTCACCACCCACGAGTGTTGAGACCCAGTACTTC
TRBJ1-1,-,-,TRBV2,CASSEAWGDHTEAFF,TGTGCCAGCAGTGAAGCGTGGGGGGACCACACTGAAGCTTTCTTT
TRBJ1-1,-,TRBD1,TRBV27,CASGQVGTNTEAFF,TGTGCCAGTGGACAGGTGGGTACGAACACTGAAGCTTTCTTT
TRBJ1-1,-,-,TRBV6-5,CASSRTSGAGEAFF,TGTGCCAGCAGCCGAACCTCAGGGGCCGGTGAAGCTTTCTTT
TRBJ1-2,-,-,TRBV7-9,CASSLDFEGSYGYTF,TGTGCCAGCAGCTTAGACTTTGAGGGTTCTTATGGCTACACCTTC
TRBJ2-5,-,-,TRBV7-6,CASSYSVLQETQYF,TGTGCCAGCAGCTATTCGGTCCTCCAAGAGACCCAGTACTTC
TRBJ1-2,-,TRBD1,TRBV19,CASSIGTGDRYGYTF,TGTGCCAGTAGTATCGGGACAGGAGATCGCTATGGCTACACCTTC
TRBJ2-7,-,-,TRBV6-1,CASLGGRALYEQYF,TGTGCCAGCCTGGGGGGACGGGCGTTGTACGAGCAGTACTTC
TRBJ1-1,-,-,TRBV19,CASKTDLTEAFF,TGTGCCAGTAAGACAGACCTCACTGAAGCTTTCTTT
TRBJ2-2,few,-,TRBV7-2,CASRAENTGELFF,TGTGCCAGCAGGGCGGAGAACACCGGGGAGCTGTTTTTT
TRBJ2-3,-,TRBD2,TRBV5-4,CASAASGLTDTQYF,TGTGCCAGCGCGGCTAGCGGATTAACAGATACGCAGTATTTT
TRBJ2-1,-,TRBD2,TRBV10-3,CAISESGLAGGHNEQFF,TGTGCCATCAGTGAGTCGGGACTAGCGGGGGGGCACAATGAGCAGTTCTTC
TRBJ2-7,-,TRBD1,TRBV6-5,CASSYGGQDEQYF,TGTGCCAGCAGTTACGGAGGACAGGACGAGCAGTACTTC
TRBJ2-2,-,-,TRBV11-1,CASSHTGGELFF,TGTGCCAGCAGTCACACGGGTGGGGAGCTGTTTTTT
TRBJ2-7,-,-,TRBV9,CASRDNYEQYF,TGTGCCAGCAGGGACAACTACGAGCAGTACTTC
TRBJ2-3,-,TRBD1,TRBV5-5,CASSLGTGGRADTQYF,TGTGCCAGCAGCCTCGGGACAGGGGGGAGGGCAGATACGCAGTATTTT
TRBJ1-1,-,TRBD1,TRBV6-5,CASSYTGGTEAFF,TGTGCCAGCAGTTATACAGGGGGCACTGAAGCTTTCTTT
TRBJ2-5,medium-sized,TRBD2,TRBV10-3,CAISESLGTSGGRETQYF,TGTGCCATCAGTGAGTCGCTCGGGACTAGCGGGGGTCGGGAGACCCAGTACTTC
TRBJ2-2,-,-,TRBV9,CASSARHHTGELFF,TGTGCCAGCAGCGCCCGACATCACACCGGGGAGCTGTTTTTT
TRBJ2-7,-,-,TRBV19,CASSIFTGQAYEQYF,TGTGCCAGTAGTATTTTTACGGGACAAGCCTACGAGCAGTACTTC
TRBJ2-1,-,TRBD2,TRBV6-5,CASSRTSGSVNEQFF,TGTGCCAGCAGTCGGACTAGCGGGTCAGTCAATGAGCAGTTCTTC
TRBJ1-1,-,-,TRBV4-1,CASSFGQNTEAFF,TGCGCCAGCAGCTTCGGACAGAACACTGAAGCTTTCTTT
TRBJ2-1,-,TRBD2,TRBV11-2,CASSLFSGGAARNLFF,TGTGCCAGCAGCCTCTTTAGCGGGGGGGCCGCTCGTAATTTGTTCTTC
TRBJ2-7,-,-,TRBV9,CASSPRDFPYEQYF,TGTGCCAGCAGCCCGAGGGACTTTCCCTACGAGCAGTACTTC
TRBJ1-2,few,-,TRBV15,CATSRAQQGEGYTF,TGTGCCACCAGCAGAGCTCAACAGGGAGAAGGCTACACCTTC
TRBJ1-2,-,-,TRBV19,CASSFQGSGYTF,TGTGCCAGTAGTTTCCAGGGAAGCGGCTACACCTTC
TRBJ1-2,-,-,TRBV7-9,CASSFRDRTHYGYTF,TGTGCCAGCAGCTTCCGCGACAGGACCCACTATGGCTACACCTTC
TRBJ2-7,once,TRBD1,TRBV5-1,CASSPTGGPEQYF,TGCGCCAGCAGCCCGACAGGGGGGCCCGAGCAGTACTTC
TRBJ1-2,-,-,TRBV4-1,CASSYRDYYGYTF,TGCGCCAGCAGCTACCGGGACTACTATGGCTACACCTTC
TRBJ2-1,-,-,TRBV11-2,CASSLGQPGEQFF,TGTGCCAGCAGCTTAGGACAACCCGGTGAGCAGTTCTTC
TRBJ2-2,-,-,TRBV5-1,CASSSTVNTGELFF,TGCGCCAGCAGCTCTACAGTTAACACCGGGGAGCTGTTTTTT
TRBJ2-7,-,TRBD1,TRBV11-1,CASSPQGTEQYF,TGTGCCAGCAGCCCACAGGGGACCGAGCAGTACTTC
TRBJ2-2,-,-,TRBV27,CASSFSGIGELFF,TGTGCCAGCAGTTTTAGCGGAATCGGGGAGCTGTTTTTT
TRBJ2-3,-,-,TRBV27,CASSPIRVETDTQYF,TGTGCCAGCAGTCCAATACGGGTGGAGACAGATACGCAGTATTTT
TRBJ1-2,-,-,TRBV9,CASSVGGSVAGDRYGYTF,TGTGCCAGCAGCGTAGGAGGGTCGGTGGCAGGGGATAGGTATGGCTACACCTTC
TRBJ2-7,-,-,TRBV25-1,CASSGTGQRSSYEQYF,TGTGCCAGCAGTGGCACCGGACAGAGGAGCTCCTACGAGCAGTACTTC
TRBJ1-3,-,TRBD1,TRBV30,CAWSALGTGGNTIYF,TGTGCCTGGAGCGCACTCGGGACAGGCGGAAACACCATATATTTT
TRBJ1-1,-,-,TRBV7-9,CASSQGGTEAFF,TGTGCCAGCTCCCAGGGCGGCACTGAAGCTTTCTTT
TRBJ2-5,-,-,TRBV5-6,CASSPYQETQYF,TGTGCCAGCAGCCCGTACCAAGAGACCCAGTACTTC
TRBJ2-3,once,TRBD2,TRBV2,CASFKRGARTDTQYF,TGTGCCAGCTTTAAGCGGGGGGCCCGCACAGATACGCAGTATTTT